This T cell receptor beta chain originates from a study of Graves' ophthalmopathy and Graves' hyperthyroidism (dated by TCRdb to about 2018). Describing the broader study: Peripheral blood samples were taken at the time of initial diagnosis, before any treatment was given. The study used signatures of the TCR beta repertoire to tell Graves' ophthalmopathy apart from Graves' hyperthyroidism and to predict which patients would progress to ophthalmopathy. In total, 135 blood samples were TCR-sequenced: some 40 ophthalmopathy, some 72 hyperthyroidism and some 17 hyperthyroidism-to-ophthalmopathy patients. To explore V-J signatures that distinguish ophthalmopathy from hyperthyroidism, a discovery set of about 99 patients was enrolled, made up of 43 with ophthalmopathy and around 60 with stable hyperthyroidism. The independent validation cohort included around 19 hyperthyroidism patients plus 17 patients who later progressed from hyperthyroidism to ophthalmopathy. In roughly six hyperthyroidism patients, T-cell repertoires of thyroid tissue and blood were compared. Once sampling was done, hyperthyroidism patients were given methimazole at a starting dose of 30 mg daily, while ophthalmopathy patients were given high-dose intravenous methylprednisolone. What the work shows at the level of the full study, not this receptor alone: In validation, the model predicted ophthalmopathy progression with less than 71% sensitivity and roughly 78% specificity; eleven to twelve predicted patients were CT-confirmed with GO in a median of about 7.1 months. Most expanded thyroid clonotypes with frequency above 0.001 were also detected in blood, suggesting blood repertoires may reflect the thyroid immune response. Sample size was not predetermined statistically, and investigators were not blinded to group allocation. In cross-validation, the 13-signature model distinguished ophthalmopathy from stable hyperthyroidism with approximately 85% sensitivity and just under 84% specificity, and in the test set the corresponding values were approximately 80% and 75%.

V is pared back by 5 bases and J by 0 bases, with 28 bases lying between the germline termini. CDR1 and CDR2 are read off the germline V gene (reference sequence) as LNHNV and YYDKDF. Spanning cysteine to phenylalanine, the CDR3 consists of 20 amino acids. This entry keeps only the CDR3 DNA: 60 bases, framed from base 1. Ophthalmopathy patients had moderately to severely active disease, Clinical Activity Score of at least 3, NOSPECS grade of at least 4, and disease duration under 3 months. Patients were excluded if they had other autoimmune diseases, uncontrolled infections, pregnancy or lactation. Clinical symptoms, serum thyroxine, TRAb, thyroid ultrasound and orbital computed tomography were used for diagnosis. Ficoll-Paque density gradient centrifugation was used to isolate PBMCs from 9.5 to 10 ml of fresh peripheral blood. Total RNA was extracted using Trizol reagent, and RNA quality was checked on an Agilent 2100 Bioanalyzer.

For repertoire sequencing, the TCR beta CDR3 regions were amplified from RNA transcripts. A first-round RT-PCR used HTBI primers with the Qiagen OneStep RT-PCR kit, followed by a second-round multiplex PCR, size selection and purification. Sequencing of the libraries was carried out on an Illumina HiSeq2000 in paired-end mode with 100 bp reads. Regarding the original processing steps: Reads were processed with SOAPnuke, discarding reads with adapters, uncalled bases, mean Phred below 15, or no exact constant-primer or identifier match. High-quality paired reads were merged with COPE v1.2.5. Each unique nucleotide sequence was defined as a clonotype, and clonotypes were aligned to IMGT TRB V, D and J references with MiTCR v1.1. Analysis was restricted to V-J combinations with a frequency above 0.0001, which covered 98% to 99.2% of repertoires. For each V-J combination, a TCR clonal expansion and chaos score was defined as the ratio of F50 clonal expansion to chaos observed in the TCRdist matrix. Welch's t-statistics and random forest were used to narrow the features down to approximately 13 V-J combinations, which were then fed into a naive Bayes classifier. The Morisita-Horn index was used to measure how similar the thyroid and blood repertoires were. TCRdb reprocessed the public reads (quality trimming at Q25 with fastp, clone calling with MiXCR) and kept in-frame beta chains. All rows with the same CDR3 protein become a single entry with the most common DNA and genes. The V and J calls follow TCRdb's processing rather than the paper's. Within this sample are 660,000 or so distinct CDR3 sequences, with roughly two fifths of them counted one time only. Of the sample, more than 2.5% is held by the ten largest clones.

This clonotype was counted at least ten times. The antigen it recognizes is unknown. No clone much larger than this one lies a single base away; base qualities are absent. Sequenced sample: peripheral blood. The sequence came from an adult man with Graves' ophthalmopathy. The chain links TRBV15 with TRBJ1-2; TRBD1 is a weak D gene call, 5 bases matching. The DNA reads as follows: TGTGCCACCAGCGCAAGAGAATATTTTCCTCGACAGCTTTCTAACTATGGCTACACCTTC. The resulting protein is CATSAREYFPRQLSNYGYTF.